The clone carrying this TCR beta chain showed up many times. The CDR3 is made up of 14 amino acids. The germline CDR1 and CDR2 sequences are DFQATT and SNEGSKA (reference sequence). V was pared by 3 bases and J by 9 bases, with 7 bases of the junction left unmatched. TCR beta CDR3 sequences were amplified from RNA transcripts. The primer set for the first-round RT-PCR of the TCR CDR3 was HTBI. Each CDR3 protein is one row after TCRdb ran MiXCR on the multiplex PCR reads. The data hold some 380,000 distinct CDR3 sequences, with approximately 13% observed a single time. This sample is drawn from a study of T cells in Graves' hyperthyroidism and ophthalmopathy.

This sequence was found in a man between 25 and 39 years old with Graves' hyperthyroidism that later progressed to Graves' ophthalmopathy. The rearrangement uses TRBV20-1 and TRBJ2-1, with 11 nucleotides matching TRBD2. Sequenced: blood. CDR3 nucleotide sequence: TGCAGTGCTAGTGGCCCTAGCGGGGGGCGTGAGCAGTTCTTC. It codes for CSASGPSGGREQFF.